The 31 T cell receptor beta chains given below trace back to one sample, sequenced in a study of T cell changes during pregnancy in multiple sclerosis. Here immunoSEQ multiplex PCR was the method, and the copy in TCRdb shows in-frame clones only, minus some. The sample records around 36,000 clones, roughly 91% being singletons. The input for sequencing was CD8+ T cells from peripheral blood mononuclear cells, taken before pregnancy. These receptors were collected from a female donor with multiple sclerosis, enrolled in a pregnancy study.

This chain joins TRBV2 and TRBJ2-5, with a weak D call TRBD2 (6 bases). CDR3 length: 15 amino acids. The germline V and J ends were trimmed by 2 bases and 2 bases, with 12 bases remaining between them. The germline V gene has CDR1 SNHLY and CDR2 FYNNEI. The CDR3 sequence: CASSEWASEQETQYF. For the CDR3, the DNA is TGTGCCAGCAGTGAATGGGCTAGCGAACAAGAGACCCAGTACTTC.

The rearrangement links TRBV19 to TRBJ2-5; D unresolved. This CDR3 comprises 11 residues. The V end was cut by 8 bases, the J end by 2 bases, with 6 bases between. CDR1 is LNHDA and CDR2 is SQIVND in the germline V gene (reference sequence). CDR3: CASSGQETQYF. Here the CDR3 DNA reads TGTGCCAGTTCAGGTCAAGAGACCCAGTACTTC.

The CDR3 protein is CASSLSDRVGTQYF. The CDR3 region has the DNA TGTGCCAGCAGCCTTAGCGACAGGGTCGGGACCCAGTACTTC. The chain has TRBV14 and TRBJ2-5; TRBD1 matches at 7 bases. In germline, CDR1 is SGHDN, CDR2 FVKESK. Trimming removed 4 bases from V and 7 bases from J; junction bases left unmatched: 9. There are 14 residues in the CDR3. The full variable domain, with the rest looked up from reference TRBV14 and TRBJ2-5, is EAGVTQFPSHSVIEKGQTVTLRCDPISGHDNLYWYRRVMGKEIKFLLHFVKESKQDESGMPNNRFLAERTGGTYSTLKVQPAELEDSGVYFCASSLSDRVGTQYFGPGTRLLVL.

The chain has TRBV5-6 and TRBJ1-2, with a tentative D call TRBD1 (5 bases). This CDR3 region has 17 residues. Germline V lookup: CDR1 SGHDT, CDR2 YYEEEE. V gave up 6 bases and J gave up 0 bases, with 21 bases separating them. CDR3 nucleotide sequence: TGTGCCAGCACCCCGTCCGGGCGGAGGGGAACTAACTATGGCTACACCTTC. It specifies CASTPSGRRGTNYGYTF.

The chain joins TRBV19 to TRBJ2-1, with 8 bases aligning to TRBD1. With 6 bases clipped from V and 1 base from J, the junction kept 2 bases outside the gene matches. The CDR3 runs 14 residues. Germline lookup yields CDR1 LNHDA and CDR2 SQIVND (reference sequence). The CDR3 nucleotides read TGTGCCAGTAGCTGGGACAGGTCCTACAATGAGCAGTTCTTC. Protein: CASSWDRSYNEQFF.

V and J are TRBV6-1 and TRBJ1-1, with D unclear. Trimming stripped 0 bases from V and 0 bases from J, with 11 bases between. The CDR3 length is 16 residues. Germline CDR1 and CDR2: MNHNS and SASEGT. The DNA for the CDR3 is TGTGCCAGCAGTGAAGCGTATCGGAGAATGAACACTGAAGCTTTCTTT. Amino acids: CASSEAYRRMNTEAFF.

This rearrangement joins TRBV6-1 to TRBJ2-7; 10 bases align to TRBD2. The CDR3 covers 16 residues. Germline V gene lookup returns CDR1 MNHNS and CDR2 SASEGT. Trimming took 0 bases from V and 6 from J; bases not matched to a gene: 8. Written as DNA, the CDR3 is TGTGCCAGCAGTGAAGCGAGGGCACTAGCGGGACGCGAGCAGTACTTC. This translates into CASSEARALAGREQYF.

V gene TRBV19 combines with J gene TRBJ2-6; 9 nucleotides agree with TRBD2. The V segment lost 9 bases and the J segment 1 base; nucleotides outside the gene matches: 10. The CDR3 is 17 amino acids. The germline CDR1 and CDR2 sequences are LNHDA and SQIVND (reference sequence). Here the CDR3 reads CASLGSRGGSGANVLTF. CDR3 DNA: TGTGCCAGCCTCGGGTCGCGGGGGGGGTCTGGGGCCAACGTCCTGACTTTC. The whole variable domain, filled in from reference TRBV19 and TRBJ2-6, reads DGGITQSPKYLFRKEGQNVTLSCEQNLNHDAMYWYRQDPGQGLRLIYYSQIVNDFQKGDIAEGYSVSREKKESFPLTVTSAQKNPTAFYLCASLGSRGGSGANVLTFGAGSRLTVL.

V is TRBV11-2 and J is TRBJ2-3, with TRBD2 identical over 10 bases. V dropped 1 base and J dropped 6; count of bases not matched to a gene: 7. Germline CDR1 SGHAT, CDR2 FQNNGV. CDR3 length: 16 amino acids. Here the CDR3 reads CASSLVASGSSDTQYF. CDR3 nucleotide sequence: TGTGCCAGCAGCTTAGTAGCTAGCGGGAGTTCTGATACGCAGTATTTT.

The rearrangement links TRBV28 to TRBJ1-2; 8 bases are shared with TRBD1. The trim removed 9 bases at V and 7 bases at J, leaving 13 bases unmatched. The CDR3 spans 14 residues. Germline V gives CDR1 MDHEN, CDR2 SYDVKM. The CDR3 nucleotides read TGTGCCAGTAGCCACAGGGGGATTGGGGCTGGCTACACCTTC. This encodes CASSHRGIGAGYTF.

This sequence joins TRBV5-1 and TRBJ2-7; TRBD2 might be the D (5 bases). Germline CDR1 is SGHRS and CDR2 is YFSETQ. V was pared by 3 bases and J by 5 bases, with 15 bases between. CDR3 length equals 14 residues. The CDR3 coding sequence is TGCGCCAGCAGCTCCCCGGTAGAGGGTAACGAGCAGTACTTC. Protein product: CASSSPVEGNEQYF.

The J gene is TRBJ1-1, the V gene TRBV7-9, with TRBD1 identical over 9 bases. Germline lookup yields CDR1 SEHNR and CDR2 FQNEAQ (reference sequence). V gave up 4 bases and J gave up 2 bases; unmatched junction bases: 8. This CDR3 has 16 amino acids. In DNA form, the CDR3 reads TGTGCCAGCAGCTCCGGGACAGGGCTCTTAAACACTGAAGCTTTCTTT. Amino acids: CASSSGTGLLNTEAFF.

V gene TRBV5-5 combines with J gene TRBJ2-7; 8 bases fit TRBD1. The CDR3 runs to 14 residues. The V gene end was trimmed by 0 bases and the J gene end by 3 bases; junction bases not matched to a gene: 2. The germline gives CDR1 SGHKS, CDR2 YYEKEE (reference sequence). CDR3 sequence: CASSLGTGRYEQYF. CDR3 in DNA: TGTGCCAGCAGCTTGGGGACAGGGCGCTACGAGCAGTACTTC.

The CDR3 coding sequence is TGTGCCAGCAGTTTATTCCCCAGGGGGCTCAGCAATCAGCCCCAGCATTTT. Amino acid sequence: CASSLFPRGLSNQPQHF. The chain carries TRBV28 and TRBJ1-5; 8 bases agree with TRBD1. The CDR3 extends over 17 amino acids. Germline V lookup: CDR1 MDHEN, CDR2 SYDVKM. V shed 1 base and J 1 base; nucleotides not matched to a gene: 6.

This chain links TRBV6-1 with TRBJ1-2; D is perhaps TRBD1 (6 bases). Trimming shortened V by 7 bases and J by 5 bases, and 8 bases separated the two germline ends. CDR1 MNHNS and CDR2 SASEGT come from the germline V gene. The CDR3 spans 11 residues. The CDR3 DNA reads as TGTGCCAGCACAGGGGAGTATGGCTACACCTTC. Encoded protein: CASTGEYGYTF.

The J gene is TRBJ2-7, the V gene TRBV7-9; D possibly corresponds to TRBD2 (5 bases). Deletions cut 4 bases from V and 0 bases from J, with 13 bases between. The CDR3 has 15 amino acids. From germline, CDR1 is SEHNR and CDR2 FQNEAQ (reference sequence). CDR3 region: CASSSTGSSSYEQYF. As DNA, the CDR3 is TGTGCCAGCAGCTCAACGGGGAGCAGCTCCTACGAGCAGTACTTC.

The chain uses TRBV13 and TRBJ2-1; TRBD2 matches 9 bases. Germline-derived CDR1 and CDR2 are PRHDT and FYEKMQ (reference sequence). J lost 4 bases, V lost 5 bases, and 12 bases had no gene match. The CDR3 is made up of 17 amino acids. The DNA of the CDR3 is TGTGCCAGCAGCCCGTCACGCCGGAGCGGGAGGTACAATGAGCAGTTCTTC. This sequence encodes CASSPSRRSGRYNEQFF.

This sequence joins TRBV19 and TRBJ1-2; 8 bases map to TRBD1. CDR1 is LNHDA, CDR2 SQIVND, per germline (reference sequence). The CDR3 spans 15 residues. V lost 7 bases, J lost 2 bases, and 9 bases stayed unmatched. CDR3 nucleotides: TGTGCCAGTAATGCGCAGGGGGCGTCGAACTATGGCTACACCTTC. Protein: CASNAQGASNYGYTF.

This chain uses TRBV6-1 with TRBJ1-5, with 8 bases aligning to TRBD1. Losses at the gene ends were 3 bases for V and 6 bases for J; bases not matched to a gene: 16. The CDR3 spans 18 residues. In germline, CDR1 is MNHNS, CDR2 SASEGT. In DNA form, the CDR3 reads TGTGCCAGCAGTGATGGGACCAGGGGGCGTGTAGAGGGTCAGCCCCAGCATTTT. Residues: CASSDGTRGRVEGQPQHF.

This clone came up once. V and J are TRBV5-8 and TRBJ2-1; D unresolved. Germline V lookup: CDR1 SGHTS, CDR2 YDEGEE. The CDR3 has 14 amino acids. With 1 base removed from V and 5 bases from J, the gap between germline ends came to 10 bases. CDR3 coding DNA: TGTGCCAGCAGCTTGATGGGCAGTAACAATGAGCAGTTCTTC. This codes for CASSLMGSNNEQFF.

J is TRBJ1-5 and V is TRBV10-2; no firm D call. This CDR3 spans 13 amino acids. Between the trimmed V and J ends, which lost 3 bases and 1 base, there was a span of 4 bases. CDR1 WSHSY and CDR2 SAAADI come from the germline V gene. In DNA, the CDR3 is TGCGCCAGCAGTGATGGCAGCAATCAGCCCCAGCATTTT. This gives the protein CASSDGSNQPQHF.

The rearrangement links TRBV21-1 to TRBJ2-5; TRBD2, as called in the table, went unchecked against the DNA. TRBV21-1 is a listed pseudogene. This CDR3 has 16 amino acids. The CDR3 DNA is TGTGCCAGCACCCCCGGGGGACTTCTGGGTGTGGAGACCCAGTACTTC. Translated, it gives CASTPGGLLGVETQYF.

CDR3 coding DNA: TGTGCCAGCAGTGATACAGGGGCCACCGGGGAGCTGTTTTTT. Its protein product is CASSDTGATGELFF. The chain is built from TRBV2 and TRBJ2-2; 7 nucleotides line up with TRBD1. After removal of 3 bases from V and 4 bases from J, the junction contained 2 bases not matched to a gene. The CDR3 contains 14 residues. Germline V lookup: CDR1 SNHLY, CDR2 FYNNEI.

The CDR3 sequence: CASSLGGTGLYGYTF. CDR3 sequence (DNA): TGTGCCAGCAGCTTGGGGGGGACAGGGCTCTATGGCTACACCTTC. The rearrangement joins TRBV5-6 to TRBJ1-2; TRBD1 agrees at 9 bases. This CDR3 contains 15 residues. Germline V gene sequence: CDR1 SGHDT, CDR2 YYEEEE. V was pared by 0 bases and J by 4 bases, with 4 bases of the junction left unmatched.

The rearrangement uses TRBV7-9 and TRBJ2-3; D not resolved. CDR3 length equals 14 residues. Germline V CDR1 and CDR2: SEHNR, FQNEAQ (reference sequence). The ends were cut back, 5 bases at V and 6 bases at J, with 15 bases in the middle. The CDR3 is CASSPISASDTQYF. CDR3 sequence (DNA): TGTGCCAGCAGCCCCATCAGTGCATCGGATACGCAGTATTTT.

The rearrangement joins TRBV6-5 to TRBJ2-1, with D hard to call. This CDR3 region has 15 residues. The ends were cut back, 6 bases at V and 0 bases at J, with 12 bases in the middle. Per the germline V gene, CDR1 is MNHEY and CDR2 is SVGAGI. The DNA of the CDR3 is TGTGCCAGCAGCACAGTACCCAGCTCCTACAATGAGCAGTTCTTC. This gives the protein CASSTVPSSYNEQFF.

The chain combines TRBV27 with TRBJ2-1; 9 bases are a match to TRBD1. With V trimmed by 2 bases and J by 6 bases, 5 bases remained unmatched. CDR1 and CDR2 from the germline V gene are MNHEY and SMNVEV (reference sequence). This CDR3 region has 15 residues. DNA for the CDR3: TGTGCCAGCAGTTTACACAGGGGGCACGTCAATGAGCAGTTCTTC. It codes for CASSLHRGHVNEQFF.

This chain joins TRBV12-2 and TRBJ1-2; the D segment call TRBD1 is taken from the table without a DNA check. TRBV12-2 is flagged as a pseudogene. CDR3 length equals 13 residues. CDR3 sequence (DNA): TGTGCAAGTCGCTTGGGACAGACCTATGGCTACACCTTC. The encoded protein is CASRLGQTYGYTF.

The chain recombines TRBV7-6 with TRBJ2-1; a weak D match, TRBD2 (5 bases). V was pared by 5 bases and J by 6 bases, with 17 bases between. This CDR3 comprises 15 residues. Germline CDR1 SGHVS, CDR2 FNYEAQ. Here the CDR3 DNA reads TGTGCCAGCAGCAGCCGGGCCCCAGGAGGCAATGAGCAGTTCTTC. Translation: CASSSRAPGGNEQFF. Together with reference TRBV7-6 and TRBJ2-1, the CDR3 gives the full variable domain: GAGVSQSPRYKVTKRGQDVALRCDPISGHVSLYWYRQALGQGPEFLTYFNYEAQQDKSGLPNDRFSAERPEGSISTLTIQRTEQRDSAMYRCASSSRAPGGNEQFFGPGTRLTVL.

The gene calls are TRBV30 and TRBJ2-3, with D possibly matching TRBD2 (5 bases). V lost 2 bases, J lost 5 bases, and 17 bases lay in between. Germline-derived CDR1 and CDR2 are GTSNPN and SVGIG (reference sequence). This CDR3 spans 15 amino acids. CDR3: CAWSWELGVQDTQYF. DNA of the CDR3: TGTGCCTGGAGTTGGGAGCTTGGTGTTCAAGATACGCAGTATTTT.

The chain carries TRBV2 and TRBJ2-7; a possible D gene is TRBD1 (5 bases). V lost 6 bases to trimming and J lost 4 bases, with 10 bases between them. Germline V gene lookup returns CDR1 SNHLY and CDR2 FYNNEI. This CDR3 has 12 residues. The CDR3 bases are TGTGCCAGCAGGGACAAGGTTTACGAGCAGTACTTC. This encodes CASRDKVYEQYF.